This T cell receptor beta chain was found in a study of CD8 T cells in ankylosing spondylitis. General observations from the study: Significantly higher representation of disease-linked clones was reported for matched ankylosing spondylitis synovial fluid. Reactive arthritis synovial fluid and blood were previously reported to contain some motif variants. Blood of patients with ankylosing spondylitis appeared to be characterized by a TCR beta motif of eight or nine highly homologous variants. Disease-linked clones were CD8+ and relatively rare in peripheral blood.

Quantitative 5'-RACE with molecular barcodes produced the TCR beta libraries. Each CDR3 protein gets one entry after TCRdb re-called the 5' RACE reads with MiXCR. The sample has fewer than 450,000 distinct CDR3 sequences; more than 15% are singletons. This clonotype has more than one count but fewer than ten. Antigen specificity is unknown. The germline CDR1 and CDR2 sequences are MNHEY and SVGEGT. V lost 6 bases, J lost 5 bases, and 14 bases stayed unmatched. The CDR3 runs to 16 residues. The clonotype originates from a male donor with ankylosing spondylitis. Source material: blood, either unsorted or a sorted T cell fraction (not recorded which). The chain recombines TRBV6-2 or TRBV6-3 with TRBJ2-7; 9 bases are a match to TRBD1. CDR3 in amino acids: CASSPLRDREIDEQYF. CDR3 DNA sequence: TGTGCCAGCAGCCCGCTCCGGGACAGGGAAATCGACGAGCAGTACTTC.